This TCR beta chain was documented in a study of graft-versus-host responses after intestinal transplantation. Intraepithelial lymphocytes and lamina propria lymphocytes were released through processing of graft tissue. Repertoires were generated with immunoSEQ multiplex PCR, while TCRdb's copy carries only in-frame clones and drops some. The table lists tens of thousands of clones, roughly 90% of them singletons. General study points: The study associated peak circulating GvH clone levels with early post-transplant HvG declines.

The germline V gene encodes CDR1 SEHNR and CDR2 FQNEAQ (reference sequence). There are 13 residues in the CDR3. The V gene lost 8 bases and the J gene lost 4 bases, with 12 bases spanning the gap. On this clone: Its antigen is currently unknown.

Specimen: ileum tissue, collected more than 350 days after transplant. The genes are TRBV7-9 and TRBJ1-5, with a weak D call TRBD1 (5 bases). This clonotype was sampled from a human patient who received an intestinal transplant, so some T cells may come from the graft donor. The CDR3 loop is CASDYGGNQPQHF. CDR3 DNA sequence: TGTGCCAGCGATTACGGGGGGAATCAGCCCCAGCATTTT.